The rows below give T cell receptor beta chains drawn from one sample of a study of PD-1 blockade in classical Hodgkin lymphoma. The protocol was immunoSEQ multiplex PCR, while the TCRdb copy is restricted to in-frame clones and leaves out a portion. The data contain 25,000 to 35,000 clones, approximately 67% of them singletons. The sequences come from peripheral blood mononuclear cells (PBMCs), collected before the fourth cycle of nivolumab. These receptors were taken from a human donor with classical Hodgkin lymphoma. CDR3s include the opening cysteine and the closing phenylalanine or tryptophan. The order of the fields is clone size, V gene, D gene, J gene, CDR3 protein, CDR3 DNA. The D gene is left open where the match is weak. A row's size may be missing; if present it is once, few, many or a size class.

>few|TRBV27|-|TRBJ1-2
CASSLDGNYGYTF
TGTGCCAGCAGTCTGGACGGTAACTATGGCTACACCTTC
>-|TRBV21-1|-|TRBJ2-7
CASSKALNRDRDEQYF
TGTGCCAGCAGCAAAGCCCTCAACCGGGACCGCGACGAGCAGTACTTC
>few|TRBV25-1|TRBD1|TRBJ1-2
CASSGETGDLRNYGYTF
TGTGCCAGCAGTGGGGAGACAGGGGACCTCCGGAACTATGGCTACACCTTC
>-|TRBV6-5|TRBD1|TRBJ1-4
CASTYRGGSEKLFF
TGTGCCAGCACTTACAGGGGTGGTAGTGAAAAACTGTTTTTT
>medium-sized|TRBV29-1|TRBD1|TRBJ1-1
CSVGTGNTEAFF
TGCAGCGTCGGGACAGGTAACACTGAAGCTTTCTTT
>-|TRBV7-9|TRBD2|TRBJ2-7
CASSAPLGREVSYEQYF
TGTGCCAGCAGCGCCCCTTTAGGGCGGGAGGTCTCCTACGAGCAGTACTTC
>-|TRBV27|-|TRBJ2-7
CASRTERDYEQYF
TGTGCCAGCAGGACAGAGAGGGACTACGAGCAGTACTTC
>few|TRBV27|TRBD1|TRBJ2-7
CASSPGQGGEQYF
TGTGCCAGCAGTCCGGGACAGGGGGGCGAGCAGTACTTC
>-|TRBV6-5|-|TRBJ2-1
CASSLGGSVNNEQFF
TGTGCCAGCAGTTTAGGGGGGAGCGTCAACAATGAGCAGTTCTTC
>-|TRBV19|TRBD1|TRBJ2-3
CASSIGTGEGTDTQYF
TGTGCCAGTAGTATAGGGACAGGGGAGGGGACAGATACGCAGTATTTT